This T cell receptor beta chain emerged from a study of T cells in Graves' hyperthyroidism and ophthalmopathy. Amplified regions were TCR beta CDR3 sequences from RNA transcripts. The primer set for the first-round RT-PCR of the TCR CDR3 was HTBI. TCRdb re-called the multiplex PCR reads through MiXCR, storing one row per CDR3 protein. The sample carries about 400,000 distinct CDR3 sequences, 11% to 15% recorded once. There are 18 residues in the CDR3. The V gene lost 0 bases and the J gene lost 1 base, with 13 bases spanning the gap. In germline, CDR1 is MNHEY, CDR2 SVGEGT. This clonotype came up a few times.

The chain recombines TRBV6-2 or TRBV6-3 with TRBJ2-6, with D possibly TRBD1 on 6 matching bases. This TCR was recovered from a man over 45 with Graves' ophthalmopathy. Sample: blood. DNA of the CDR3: TGTGCCAGCAGTTACTCTTGGACAGTCAAGTCTGGGGCCAACGTCCTGACTTTC. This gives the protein CASSYSWTVKSGANVLTF.